The clone carrying this T cell receptor (beta chain) was detected a few times. The data are from a study of blood T cell repertoires in COVID-19. This CDR3 spans 13 amino acids. The V gene's germline CDR1 is MNHEY and CDR2 SVGAGI. Trimming took 7 bases from V and 4 from J, leaving 10 bases between them. Sequenced by immunoSEQ multiplex PCR; TCRdb stores in-frame clones only, minus some. The sample lists 60,000 to 70,000 clones, 86% occurring once. The chain has TRBV6-5 and TRBJ2-2; D may be TRBD1 (6 bases). The receptor's source is a man in his forties with COVID-19, enrolled during active disease. What was sequenced was peripheral blood. CDR3 DNA: TGTGCCAGCAAAACACAGGGCACCGGGGAGCTGTTTTTT. Translating it yields CASKTQGTGELFF.